This T cell receptor beta chain stems from a study of blood T cell repertoires in COVID-19. Study overall: COVID-19 samples collected from the United States, Italy and Spain covered acute and convalescent phases. Sources were T cells, B-cell-depleted T cells, or PBMCs; the material itself was cDNA or gDNA.

Enrollment of patients from Seattle took place during active infection, with longitudinal follow-up. In the authors' workflow: Reference gene primers were amplified, and this amplification served to estimate nucleated cell counts. Produced via immunoSEQ multiplex PCR; TCRdb's table is partial and in-frame only. Clone size and the V and J calls come from that table; the DNA yielded D and trimming. The sample holds about 190,000 clones, around 76% seen once. V was pared by 2 bases and J by 6 bases, with 6 bases of the junction left unmatched. The CDR3 extends over 15 amino acids. Germline values: CDR1 MNHEY, CDR2 SMNVEV (reference sequence).

The sequenced sample was peripheral blood. The chain uses TRBV27 and TRBJ2-3; 9 bases map to TRBD2. The source of this sequence is a woman aged 55 to 70 with COVID-19, enrolled during active disease. The CDR3 loop reads CASSLSRSGRDTQYF. The CDR3 DNA is TGTGCCAGCAGTTTAAGCAGGAGCGGGAGGGATACGCAGTATTTT.